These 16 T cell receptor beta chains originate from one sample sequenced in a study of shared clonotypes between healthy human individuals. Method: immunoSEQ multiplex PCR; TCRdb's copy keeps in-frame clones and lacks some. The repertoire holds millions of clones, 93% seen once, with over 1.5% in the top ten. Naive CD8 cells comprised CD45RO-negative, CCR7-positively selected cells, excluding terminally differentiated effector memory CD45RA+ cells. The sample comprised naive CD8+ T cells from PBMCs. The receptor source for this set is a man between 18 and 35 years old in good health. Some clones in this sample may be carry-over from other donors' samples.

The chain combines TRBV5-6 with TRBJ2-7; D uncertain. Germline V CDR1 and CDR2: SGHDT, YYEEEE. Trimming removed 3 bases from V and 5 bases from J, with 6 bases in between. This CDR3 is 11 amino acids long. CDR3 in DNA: TGTGCCAGCAGCTCGACTCACGAGCAGTACTTC. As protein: CASSSTHEQYF.

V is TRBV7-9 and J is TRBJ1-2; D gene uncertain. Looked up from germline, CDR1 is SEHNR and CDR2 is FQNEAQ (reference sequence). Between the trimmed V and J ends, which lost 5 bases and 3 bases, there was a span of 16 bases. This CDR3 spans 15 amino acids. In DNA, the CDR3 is TGTGCCAGCAGCCCACCATCCGCCCCCCACTATGGCTACACCTTC. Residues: CASSPPSAPHYGYTF.

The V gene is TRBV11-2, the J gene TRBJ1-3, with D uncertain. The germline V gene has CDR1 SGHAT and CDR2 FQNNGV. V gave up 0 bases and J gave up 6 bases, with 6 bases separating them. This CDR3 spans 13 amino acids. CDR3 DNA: TGTGCCAGCAGCTTAGAAGTGGAAAACACCATATATTTT. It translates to CASSLEVENTIYF. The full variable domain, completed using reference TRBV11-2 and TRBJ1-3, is EAGVAQSPRYKIIEKRQSVAFWCNPISGHATLYWYQQILGQGPKLLIQFQNNGVVDDSQLPKDRFSAERLKGVDSTLKIQPAKLEDSAVYLCASSLEVENTIYFGEGSWLTVV.

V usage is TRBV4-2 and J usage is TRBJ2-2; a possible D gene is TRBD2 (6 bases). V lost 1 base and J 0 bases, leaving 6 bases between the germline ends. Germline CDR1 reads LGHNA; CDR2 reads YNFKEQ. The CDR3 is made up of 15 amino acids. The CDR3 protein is CASSQGTTNTGELFF. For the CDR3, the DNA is TGTGCCAGCAGCCAAGGGACTACGAACACCGGGGAGCTGTTTTTT.

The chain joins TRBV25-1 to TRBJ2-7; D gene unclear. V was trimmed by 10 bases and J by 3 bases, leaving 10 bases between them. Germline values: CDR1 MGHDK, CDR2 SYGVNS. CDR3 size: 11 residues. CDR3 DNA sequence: TGTGCCACCCGAACAGTCTACGAGCAGTACTTC. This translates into CATRTVYEQYF.

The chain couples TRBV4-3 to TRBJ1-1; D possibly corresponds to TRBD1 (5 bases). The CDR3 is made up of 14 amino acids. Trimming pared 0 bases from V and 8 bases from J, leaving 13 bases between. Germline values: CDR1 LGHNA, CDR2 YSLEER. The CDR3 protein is CASSQDSGLAEAFF. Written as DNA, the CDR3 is TGCGCCAGCAGCCAAGATTCGGGGCTCGCCGAAGCTTTCTTT.

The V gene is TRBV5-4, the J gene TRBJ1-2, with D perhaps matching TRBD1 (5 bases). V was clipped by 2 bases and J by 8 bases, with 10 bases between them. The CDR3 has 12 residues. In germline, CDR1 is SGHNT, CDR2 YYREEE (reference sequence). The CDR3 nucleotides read TGTGCCAGCAGCTTACGGGGGATCGGCTACACCTTC. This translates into CASSLRGIGYTF.

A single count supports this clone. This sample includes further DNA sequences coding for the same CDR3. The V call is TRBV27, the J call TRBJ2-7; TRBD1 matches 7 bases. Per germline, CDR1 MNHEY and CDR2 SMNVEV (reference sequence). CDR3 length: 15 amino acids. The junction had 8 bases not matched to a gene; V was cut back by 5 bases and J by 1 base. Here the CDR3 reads CASSPRQGPSYEQYF. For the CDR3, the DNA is TGTGCCAGCAGTCCACGACAGGGTCCATCCTACGAGCAGTACTTC.

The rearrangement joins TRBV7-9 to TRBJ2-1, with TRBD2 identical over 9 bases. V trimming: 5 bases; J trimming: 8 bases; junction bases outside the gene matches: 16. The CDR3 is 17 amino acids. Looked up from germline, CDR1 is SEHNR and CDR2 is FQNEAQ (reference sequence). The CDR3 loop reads CASSPRLLGLAADEQFF. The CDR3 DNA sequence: TGTGCCAGCAGCCCGCGCTTGCTGGGACTAGCAGCTGATGAGCAGTTCTTC.

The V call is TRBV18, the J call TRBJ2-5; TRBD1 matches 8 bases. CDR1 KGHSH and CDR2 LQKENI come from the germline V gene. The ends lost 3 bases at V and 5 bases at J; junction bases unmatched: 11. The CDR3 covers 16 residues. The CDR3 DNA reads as TGTGCCAGCTCACCCCCTGGTTGGCAGGGGGCGGAGACCCAGTACTTC. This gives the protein CASSPPGWQGAETQYF.

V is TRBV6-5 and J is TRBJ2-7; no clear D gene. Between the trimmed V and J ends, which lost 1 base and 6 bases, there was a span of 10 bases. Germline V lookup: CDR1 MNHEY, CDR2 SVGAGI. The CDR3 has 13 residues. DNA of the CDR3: TGTGCCAGCAGTTACTTGCGAGAGCCCGAGCAGTACTTC. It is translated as CASSYLREPEQYF.

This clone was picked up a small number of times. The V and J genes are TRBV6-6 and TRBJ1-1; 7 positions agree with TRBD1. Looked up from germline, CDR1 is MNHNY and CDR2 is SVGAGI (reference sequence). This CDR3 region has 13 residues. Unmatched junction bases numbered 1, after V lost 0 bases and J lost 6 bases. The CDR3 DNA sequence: TGTGCCAGCAGTTACTCCGACAGGGCTGAAGCTTTCTTT. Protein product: CASSYSDRAEAFF.

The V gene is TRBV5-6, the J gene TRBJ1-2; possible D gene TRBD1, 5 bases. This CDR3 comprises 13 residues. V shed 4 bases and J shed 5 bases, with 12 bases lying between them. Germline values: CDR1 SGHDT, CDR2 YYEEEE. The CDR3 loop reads CASSLREDYGYTF. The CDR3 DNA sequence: TGTGCCAGCAGCCTCAGGGAGGATTATGGCTACACCTTC.

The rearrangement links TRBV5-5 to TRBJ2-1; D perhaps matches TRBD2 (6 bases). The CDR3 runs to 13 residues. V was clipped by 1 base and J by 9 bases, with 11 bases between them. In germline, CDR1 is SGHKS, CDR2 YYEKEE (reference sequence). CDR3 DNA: TGTGCCAGCAGCTTGAGGAGGGAGGCTGAGCAGTTCTTC. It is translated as CASSLRREAEQFF.

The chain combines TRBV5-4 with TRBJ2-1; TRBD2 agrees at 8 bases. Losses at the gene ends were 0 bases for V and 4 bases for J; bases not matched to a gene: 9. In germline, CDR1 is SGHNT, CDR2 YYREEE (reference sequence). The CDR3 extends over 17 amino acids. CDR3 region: CASSLGPVGRDYNEQFF. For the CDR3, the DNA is TGTGCCAGCAGCTTGGGTCCGGTCGGGAGGGATTACAATGAGCAGTTCTTC.

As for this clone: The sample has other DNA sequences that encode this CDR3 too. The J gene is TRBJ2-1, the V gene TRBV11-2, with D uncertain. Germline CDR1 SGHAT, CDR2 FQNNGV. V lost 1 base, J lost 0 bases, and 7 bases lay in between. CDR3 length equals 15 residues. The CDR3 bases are TGTGCCAGCAGCTTAGTATCGAGCTCCTACAATGAGCAGTTCTTC. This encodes CASSLVSSSYNEQFF.